Here is one T cell receptor beta chain with its context. The data were obtained in a study of OX40 agonist ivuxolimab in advanced cancers. The method was immunoSEQ multiplex PCR; TCRdb's version includes in-frame clones alone and lacks a portion of them. This table holds approximately 82,000 clones, more than 90% found once. This CDR3 spans 14 amino acids. Germline V gives CDR1 SQVTM, CDR2 ANQGSEA. The V end lost 0 bases, the J end lost 8 bases, and 16 bases lay between the germline ends. This material consisted of CD4+ or CD8+ T cells sorted from blood, taken in a trial of the OX40 agonist ivuxolimab. The chain has TRBV29-1 and TRBJ1-1; no definite D call. This clonotype was sampled from an adult with an advanced solid tumor such as melanoma, head and neck, liver or kidney cancer. In DNA form, the CDR3 reads TGCAGCGTTGAAGATCTAAGGCGGTTGGGAGAAGCTTTCTTT. It encodes CSVEDLRRLGEAFF.